The rows below give T cell receptor beta chains drawn from one sample of a study of cytomegalovirus exposure and HLA in healthy donors. Generated by immunoSEQ multiplex PCR, the TCRdb table keeps only in-frame clones and is missing some. The data contain about 110,000 clones, under 85% of them singletons. Material for sequencing was PBMCs. These TCRs come from a woman in her 50s in good health and CMV-seropositive. The CDR3 runs from the conserved cysteine through the conserved F or W. Each record gives: D gene, J gene, V gene, clone size, CDR3 DNA, CDR3 protein. D genes are given only for firm matches. Clone size is shown for a subset of rows, as once, few, many or a class of expanded clone.

NA	TRBJ2-1	TRBV25-1	NA	TGTGCCAGCAGTGCACGGGCAGGGTTGAGCTCCTACAATGAGCAGTTCTTC	CASSARAGLSSYNEQFF
TRBD1	TRBJ1-6	TRBV5-4	NA	TGTGCCAGCAGCTCCCTGACAGGGTTGCGCCTCCACTTT	CASSSLTGLRLHF
TRBD2	TRBJ2-5	TRBV6-1	few	TGTGCCAGCAGTGAAAAGCGGGGGGGCCCGGAGACCCAGTACTTC	CASSEKRGGPETQYF
TRBD2	TRBJ2-1	TRBV7-9	NA	TGTGCCAGCAGCCCACCCGGTAGCGGGAGCGGGGAGCAGTTCTTC	CASSPPGSGSGEQFF
TRBD2	TRBJ2-1	TRBV7-9	NA	TGTTCCAGCAGCTCCTCCCGACTAGCGGGGGGGCATGAGCAGTTCTTC	CSSSSSRLAGGHEQFF
TRBD2	TRBJ2-7	TRBV9	NA	TGTGCCAGCAGCGTAGGTACTAGCGGGAGCCACGAGCAGTACTTC	CASSVGTSGSHEQYF
TRBD1	TRBJ2-7	TRBV2	NA	TGTGCCAGCAGTGTGACAGGGGTGGGGGAGCAGTACTTC	CASSVTGVGEQYF
NA	TRBJ2-5	TRBV2	NA	TGTGCCAGCAGTGAACTAGGAGAGACCCAGTACTTC	CASSELGETQYF
NA	TRBJ2-2	TRBV7-9	NA	TGTGCCAGCAGCCAATCGGGTGATCCCGGGGAGCTGTTTTTT	CASSQSGDPGELFF
TRBD1	TRBJ2-7	TRBV18	NA	TGTGCCAGCTCACCGGGACAGGGGGCGTACGAGCAGTACTTC	CASSPGQGAYEQYF
NA	TRBJ1-1	TRBV4-2	NA	TGTGCCAACAGCCAAGAGGGAGAGGGAGAAGCTTTCTTT	CANSQEGEGEAFF